Sequencing of this TCR beta chain was carried out in a study of T cells in Graves' hyperthyroidism and ophthalmopathy. This CDR3 region has 13 residues. In regard to this clonotype: With a much larger clone just one base away, this may be a read error.

RNA transcripts yielded amplified TCR beta CDR3 regions. First-round RT-PCR targeting the TCR CDR3 was performed with the HTBI primer set. TCRdb analysed the multiplex PCR reads with MiXCR anew, one entry per CDR3 protein. Among about 350,000 distinct CDR3 sequences listed, approximately 15% were seen once. The chain is built from TRBV12-3 or TRBV12-4 and TRBJ2-5, with D possibly TRBD2 on 6 matching bases. This TCR was recovered from a woman in her thirties with Graves' hyperthyroidism. The sample taken for sequencing was blood. DNA of the CDR3: TGTGCCAGCCAGACTAGGTCCCAAGAGACCCGGTACTTC. Amino acids: CASQTRSQETRYF.